This T cell receptor beta chain was retrieved from a study of cytomegalovirus exposure and HLA in healthy donors. Whole-study results and caveats: A previous analysis found most TCR beta V segments productive roughly 87% or roughly 30% of the time.

Researchers ran the PCR with 60 Vbeta and 13 Jbeta primers. Only in-frame clones appear in the TCRdb table, and some are missing; sequencing was by immunoSEQ multiplex PCR. The sample shows under 150,000 clones, roughly 78% of them seen only once. Donors sampled were nominally healthy, though unrecorded immune exposures were likely. About this clone itself: Its antigen remains unidentified.

CDR1 is MNHNY and CDR2 is SVGAGI in the germline V gene (reference sequence). The CDR3 spans 14 residues. V was trimmed by 6 bases and J by 3 bases, leaving 11 bases between them. V usage is TRBV6-6 and J usage is TRBJ2-2; a possible D gene is TRBD1 (6 bases). This receptor was obtained from a man aged 45-65 years in good health and CMV-seropositive. Sequenced material: PBMCs. This chain's CDR3 is CASSKDRDTGELFF. DNA for the CDR3: TGTGCCAGCAGCAAGGACAGAGACACCGGGGAGCTGTTTTTT.